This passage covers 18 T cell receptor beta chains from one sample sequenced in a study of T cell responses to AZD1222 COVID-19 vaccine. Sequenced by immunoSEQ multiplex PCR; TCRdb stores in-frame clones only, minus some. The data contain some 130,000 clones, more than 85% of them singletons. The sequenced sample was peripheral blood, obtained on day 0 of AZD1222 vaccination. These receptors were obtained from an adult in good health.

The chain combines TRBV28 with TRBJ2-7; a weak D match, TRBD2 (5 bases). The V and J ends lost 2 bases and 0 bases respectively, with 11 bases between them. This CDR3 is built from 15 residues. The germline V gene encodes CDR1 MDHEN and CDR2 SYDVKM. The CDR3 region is CASSLQDLSSYEQYF. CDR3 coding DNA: TGTGCCAGCAGTTTACAGGACTTGAGCTCCTACGAGCAGTACTTC.

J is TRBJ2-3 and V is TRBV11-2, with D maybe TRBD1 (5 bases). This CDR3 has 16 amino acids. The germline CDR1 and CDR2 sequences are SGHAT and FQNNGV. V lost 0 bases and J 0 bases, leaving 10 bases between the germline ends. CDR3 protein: CASSLESGHSTDTQYF. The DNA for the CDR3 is TGTGCCAGCAGCTTAGAGTCTGGACATAGCACAGATACGCAGTATTTT.

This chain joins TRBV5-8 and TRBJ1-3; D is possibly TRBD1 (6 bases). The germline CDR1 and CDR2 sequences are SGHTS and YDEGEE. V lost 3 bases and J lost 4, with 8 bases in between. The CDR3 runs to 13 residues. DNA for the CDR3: TGTGCCAGCAGCTGGGGGACAGGAAACACCATATATTTT. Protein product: CASSWGTGNTIYF.

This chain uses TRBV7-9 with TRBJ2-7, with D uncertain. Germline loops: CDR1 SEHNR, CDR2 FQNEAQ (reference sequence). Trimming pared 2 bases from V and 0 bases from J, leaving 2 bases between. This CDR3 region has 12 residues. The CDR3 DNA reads TGTGCCAGCAGCTTAAGCTCCTACGAGCAGTACTTC. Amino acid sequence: CASSLSSYEQYF.

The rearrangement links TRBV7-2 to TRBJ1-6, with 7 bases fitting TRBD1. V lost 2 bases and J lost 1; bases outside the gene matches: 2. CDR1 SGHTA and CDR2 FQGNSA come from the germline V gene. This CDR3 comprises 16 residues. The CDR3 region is CASSLQGESYNSPLHF. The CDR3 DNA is TGTGCCAGCAGCTTACAGGGGGAATCCTATAATTCACCCCTCCACTTT.

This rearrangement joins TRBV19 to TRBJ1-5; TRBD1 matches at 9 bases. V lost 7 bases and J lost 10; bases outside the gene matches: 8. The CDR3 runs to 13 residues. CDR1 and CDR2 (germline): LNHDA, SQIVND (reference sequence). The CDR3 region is CASKRDREYPQHF. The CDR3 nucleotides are TGTGCCAGTAAAAGGGACAGGGAGTATCCCCAGCATTTT.

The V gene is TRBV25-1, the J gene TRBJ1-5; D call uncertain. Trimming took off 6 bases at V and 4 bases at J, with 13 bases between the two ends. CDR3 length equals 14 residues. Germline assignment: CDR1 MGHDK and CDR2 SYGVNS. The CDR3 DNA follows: TGTGCCAGCAGCACTCAGGAGATTAATCAGCCCCAGCATTTT. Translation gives CASSTQEINQPQHF.

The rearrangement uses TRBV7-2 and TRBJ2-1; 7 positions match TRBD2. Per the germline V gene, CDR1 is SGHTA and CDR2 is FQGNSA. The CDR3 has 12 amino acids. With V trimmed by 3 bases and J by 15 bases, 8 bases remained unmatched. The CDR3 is CASSFPGGGRFF. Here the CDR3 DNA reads TGTGCCAGCAGCTTCCCGGGAGGCGGTAGGTTCTTC.

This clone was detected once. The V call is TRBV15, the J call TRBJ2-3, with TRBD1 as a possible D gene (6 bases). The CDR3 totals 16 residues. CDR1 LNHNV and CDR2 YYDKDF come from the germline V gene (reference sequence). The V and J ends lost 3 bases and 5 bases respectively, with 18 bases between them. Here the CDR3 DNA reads TGTGCCACCAGCAGTATACAGGGCCCTCCACGAGATACGCAGTATTTT. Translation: CATSSIQGPPRDTQYF.

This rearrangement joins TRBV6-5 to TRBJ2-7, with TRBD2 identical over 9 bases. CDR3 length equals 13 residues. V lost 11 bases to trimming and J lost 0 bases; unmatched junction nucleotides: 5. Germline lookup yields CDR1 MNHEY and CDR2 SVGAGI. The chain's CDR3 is CAGRLAASYEQYF. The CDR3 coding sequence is TGTGCCGGGAGACTAGCGGCCTCCTACGAGCAGTACTTC.

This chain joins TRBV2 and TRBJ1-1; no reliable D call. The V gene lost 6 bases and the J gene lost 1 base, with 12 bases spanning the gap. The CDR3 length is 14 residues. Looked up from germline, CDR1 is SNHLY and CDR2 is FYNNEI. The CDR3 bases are TGTGCCAGCAGCGTGCGGGGAGGGAACACTGAAGCTTTCTTT. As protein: CASSVRGGNTEAFF.

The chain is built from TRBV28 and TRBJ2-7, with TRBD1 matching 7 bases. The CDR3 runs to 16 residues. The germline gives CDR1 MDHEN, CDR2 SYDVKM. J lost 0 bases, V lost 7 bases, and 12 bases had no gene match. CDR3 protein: CASTLAGTVYSYEQYF. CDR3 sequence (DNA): TGTGCCAGCACCCTTGCCGGGACAGTATACTCCTACGAGCAGTACTTC.

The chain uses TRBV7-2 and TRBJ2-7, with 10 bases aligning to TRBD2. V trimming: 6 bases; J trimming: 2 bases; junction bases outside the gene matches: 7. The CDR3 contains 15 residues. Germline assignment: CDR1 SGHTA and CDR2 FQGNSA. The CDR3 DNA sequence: TGTGCCAGCAGTTTTCGGACTAGCGGAGCCTACGAGCAGTACTTC. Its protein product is CASSFRTSGAYEQYF.

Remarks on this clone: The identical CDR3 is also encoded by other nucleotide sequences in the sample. The CDR3 here is CSAGQGASGYTF. In nucleotides, the CDR3 is TGCAGCGCCGGGCAGGGGGCAAGTGGCTACACCTTC. The rearrangement links TRBV29-1 to TRBJ1-2, with 8 bases fitting TRBD1. The CDR3 has 12 amino acids. V shed 7 bases and J 7 bases; nucleotides not matched to a gene: 8. Germline CDR1 and CDR2: SQVTM and ANQGSEA.

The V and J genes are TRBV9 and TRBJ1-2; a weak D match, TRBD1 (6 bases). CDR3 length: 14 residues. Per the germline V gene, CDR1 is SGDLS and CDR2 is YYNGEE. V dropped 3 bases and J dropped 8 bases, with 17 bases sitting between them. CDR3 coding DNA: TGTGCCAGCAGCGAAGACGGGACACGTCGCGGCTACACCTTC. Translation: CASSEDGTRRGYTF.

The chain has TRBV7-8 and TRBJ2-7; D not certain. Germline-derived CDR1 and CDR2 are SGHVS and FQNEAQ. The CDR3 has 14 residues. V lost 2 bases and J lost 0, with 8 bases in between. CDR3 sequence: CASSLRDFSYEQYF. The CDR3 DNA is TGTGCCAGCAGCTTACGAGATTTCTCCTACGAGCAGTACTTC. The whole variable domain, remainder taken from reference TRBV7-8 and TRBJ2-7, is GAGVSQSPRYKVAKRGQDVALRCDPISGHVSLFWYQQALGQGPEFLTYFQNEAQLDKSGLPSDRFFAERPEGSVSTLKIQRTQQEDSAVYLCASSLRDFSYEQYFGPGTRLTVT.

This chain's CDR3 is CSVGLSDTQYF. CDR3 in DNA: TGCAGCGTTGGTCTATCAGATACGCAGTATTTT. V is TRBV29-1 and J is TRBJ2-3; no clear D. The CDR3 extends over 11 amino acids. V lost 4 bases to trimming and J lost 4 bases, with 6 bases between them. Germline V gene lookup returns CDR1 SQVTM and CDR2 ANQGSEA.

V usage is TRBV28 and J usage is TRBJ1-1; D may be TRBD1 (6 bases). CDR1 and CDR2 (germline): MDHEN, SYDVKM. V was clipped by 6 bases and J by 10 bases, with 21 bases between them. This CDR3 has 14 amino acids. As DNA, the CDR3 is TGTGCCAGCAGAGGGACATCCACCCACGAAGTAGCTTTCTTT. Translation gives CASRGTSTHEVAFF.